This T cell receptor (beta chain) was recovered during a study of blood T cells in healthy people across ages. Findings and limits, study-wide: Leaving the PBMCs unsorted stopped any conclusive comparison of naive versus antigen-experienced cells.

A second PCR, run for roughly 6 to 11 cycles, used a sample-barcoded 5' primer plus a J-beta primer mix. CDR3-containing paired-end reads numbered at least 3 million in each sample. MiXCR was run by TCRdb on the 5' RACE reads, yielding one entry per CDR3 protein. The data show 1.5 million to 2 million distinct CDR3 sequences, 49% seen once. With regard to this clonotype: The antigen is not known.

The CDR3 spans 14 residues. Trimming stripped 5 bases from V and 6 bases from J, with 16 bases between. CDR1 and CDR2 (germline): MDHEN, SYDVKM. The sample taken for sequencing was blood. The receptor's source is a middle-aged woman in good health. This chain connects TRBV28 to TRBJ1-2, with D uncertain. Here the CDR3 DNA reads TGTGCCAGCAGTCCCCCTGATTTAGGGAATGGCTACACCTTC. Residues: CASSPPDLGNGYTF.